The T cell receptor beta chain under discussion was sequenced for a study of cytomegalovirus exposure and HLA in healthy donors. 60 Vbeta and 13 Jbeta primers were used in PCR. Clones were read by immunoSEQ multiplex PCR, and TCRdb kept only the in-frame ones, dropping some. The sample includes 70,000 to 95,000 clones, roughly 80% of them seen just once. Trimming left V 5 bases short and J 2 bases short, with 3 bases between. Germline lookup yields CDR1 SQVTM and CDR2 ANQGSEA. The CDR3 consists of 10 residues. Points from the study as a whole: Information on immune exposure was restricted to one variable (CMV serostatus).

A remark on this clone: Its cognate antigen is unknown.

The sample comprised PBMCs. V usage is TRBV29-1 and J usage is TRBJ2-5; D is uncertain. The clonotype originates from a man aged 25-45 years in good health and CMV-seropositive. As DNA, the CDR3 is TGCAGCGTTCGGCAAGAGACCCAGTACTTC. Its protein product is CSVRQETQYF.